This entry is about one T cell receptor (beta chain). Across about two dozen US areas, participants ranged in age from roughly 18 to 95 years. Membership in each cohort depended on participant-reported clinical history. These data are taken from a study of blood T cell repertoires in COVID-19. Looking at the study overall: Acute and convalescent COVID-19 specimens originated in the United States, Italy and Spain.

Per the original data handling: Estimated nucleated cell counts came from reference gene primer amplification. The table came from immunoSEQ multiplex PCR; TCRdb's copy has only in-frame clones and leaves some out. V, J and clone size reflect that table, while D and trimming were determined from the DNA. The data contain 250,000 to 350,000 clones, roughly 90% of them seen just once; the ten biggest clones take up approximately 2.5%. The receptor comes from a man in his sixties who had recovered from COVID-19. What was sequenced was PBMCs or T cells enriched from blood (not recorded which).

The CDR3 protein is CATREGNQETQYF. In DNA, the CDR3 is TGTGCCACCCGGGAAGGGAACCAAGAGACCCAGTACTTC. The rearrangement links TRBV25-1 to TRBJ2-5; tentatively, D is TRBD2 (5 bases). Germline assignment: CDR1 MGHDK and CDR2 SYGVNS. Trimming shortened V by 10 bases and J by 0 bases, and 12 bases separated the two germline ends. CDR3 length: 13 amino acids.